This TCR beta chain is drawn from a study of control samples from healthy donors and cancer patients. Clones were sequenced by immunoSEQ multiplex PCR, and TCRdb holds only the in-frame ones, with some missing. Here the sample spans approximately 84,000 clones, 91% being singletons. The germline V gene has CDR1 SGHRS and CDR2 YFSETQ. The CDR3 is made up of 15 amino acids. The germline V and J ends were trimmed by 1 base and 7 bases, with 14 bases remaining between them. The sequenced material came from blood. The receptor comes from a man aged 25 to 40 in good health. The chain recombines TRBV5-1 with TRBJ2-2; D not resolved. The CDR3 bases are TGCGCCAGCAGCTTGTTGGCTTCGAAAGGCGGGGAGCTGTTTTTT. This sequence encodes CASSLLASKGGELFF.